This T cell receptor (beta chain) is from a study of blood T cell repertoires in COVID-19. For the study at large: COVID-19 samples from acute and convalescent phases originated in the United States, Italy and Spain.

V was shortened by 1 base and J by 6 bases, with 14 bases between the two germline ends. Looked up from germline, CDR1 is SSHAT and CDR2 is FNYEAQ (reference sequence). The CDR3 is 15 residues long. Measured with immunoSEQ multiplex PCR; TCRdb has only the in-frame clones, and not every one. The sample contains some 66,000 clones, just under 90% of which appear only once. The rearrangement links TRBV7-7 to TRBJ2-3; TRBD2 might be the D (6 bases). The source is a human donor with active COVID-19. The donor label of this sample is uncertain. The sample comprised peripheral blood. Here the CDR3 reads CASSLEWGETDTQYF. CDR3 DNA sequence: TGTGCCAGCAGCTTAGAGTGGGGGGAAACGGATACGCAGTATTTT.